A single sample is the source of the 24 T cell receptor beta chains below, sequenced in a study of blood T cells in healthy people across ages. The authors ran a second PCR of about 6 to 12 cycles using a sample-barcoded 5' primer and a J-beta primer mix. TCRdb called the 5' RACE reads again in MiXCR, with one record for every CDR3 protein. The sample holds fewer than 900,000 distinct CDR3 sequences, 40% to 45% seen once. Sequenced input: blood. Every receptor here comes from a woman aged 55 to 70 in good health.

This clonotype was observed a few times. This chain links TRBV20-1 with TRBJ2-4, with TRBD1 as a possible D gene (6 bases). The V and J ends lost 5 bases and 0 bases respectively, with 17 bases between them. Germline V CDR1 and CDR2: DFQATT, SNEGSKA (reference sequence). The CDR3 is 16 residues long. The CDR3 DNA reads as TGCAGTGCTCTAGGACAGCTAAGTCTAGCCAAAAACATTCAGTACTTC. Residues: CSALGQLSLAKNIQYF.

V usage is TRBV6-5 and J usage is TRBJ1-5, with 7 bases aligning to TRBD1. The length of the CDR3 is 14 residues. Germline CDR1 and CDR2: MNHEY and SVGAGI. Trimming cost V 4 bases and J 4 bases; bases outside gene matches: 4. The CDR3 nucleotides are TGTGCCAGCAGTTTCAGACAGGGTAATCAGCCCCAGCATTTT. It encodes CASSFRQGNQPQHF.

The CDR3 is CSASQDWRDEQYF. CDR3 bases: TGCAGTGCTAGCCAGGACTGGAGGGACGAGCAGTACTTC. This sequence joins TRBV20-1 and TRBJ2-5; D is possibly TRBD2 (6 bases). The J call may be faulty, since TRBJ2-7 better matches the DNA end. Germline CDR1 and CDR2: DFQATT and SNEGSKA (reference sequence). This CDR3 comprises 13 residues.

In its sample, this clonotype was seen a few times. The chain recombines TRBV13 with TRBJ2-1; TRBD2 matches at 8 bases. The last part of the DNA fits TRBJ2-7 better; the J call may be wrong. Germline loops: CDR1 PRHDT, CDR2 FYEKMQ (reference sequence). The CDR3 is 15 amino acids. The CDR3 DNA reads as TGTGCCAGCAGCCCCGGGGGGGCATCCTACAATGAGCAGTACTTC. Its protein is CASSPGGASYNEQYF.

The chain joins TRBV28 to TRBJ2-1; no clear D gene. Germline V lookup: CDR1 MDHEN, CDR2 SYDVKM. There are 12 residues in the CDR3. Trimming took off 6 bases at V and 9 bases at J, with 12 bases between the two ends. CDR3 amino acids: CASRPALGEQFF. The CDR3, as DNA: TGTGCCAGCAGGCCCGCCCTCGGTGAGCAGTTCTTC. Variable domain in full (rest from reference TRBV28 and TRBJ2-1): DVKVTQSSRYLVKRTGEKVFLECVQDMDHENMFWYRQDPGLGLRLIYFSYDVKMKEKGDIPEGYSVSREKKERFSLILESASTNQTSMYLCASRPALGEQFFGPGTRLTVL.

V usage is TRBV12-3 or TRBV12-4 and J usage is TRBJ2-1, with 9 bases matching TRBD2. This CDR3 is 16 amino acids long. After removal of 5 bases from V and 7 bases from J, the junction contained 12 bases not matched to a gene. The CDR3 is CASSHAGGLGGNEQFF. The CDR3 DNA sequence: TGTGCCAGCAGTCATGCGGGGGGGCTAGGAGGGAATGAGCAGTTCTTC.

This clonotype was observed many times. This sequence joins TRBV7-2 and TRBJ2-5, with 7 bases lining up with TRBD1. Per germline, CDR1 SGHTA and CDR2 FQGNSA. The junction had 12 bases not matched to a gene; V was cut back by 7 bases and J by 4 bases. There are 15 residues in the CDR3. DNA of the CDR3: TGTGCCAGCAACCCTACGCGTAGGGGGCGAGAGACCCAGTACTTC. Its translation is CASNPTRRGRETQYF.

The CDR3 here is CASSRGQEPYEQYF. CDR3 DNA: TGTGCCAGCAGTAGGGGACAGGAGCCATACGAGCAGTACTTC. The chain links TRBV7-9 to TRBJ2-4, with TRBD1 identical over 8 bases. The closer fit of TRBJ2-7 to the DNA end suggests the J call may be wrong. Germline V gene sequence: CDR1 SEHNR, CDR2 FQNEAQ (reference sequence). The CDR3 totals 14 residues.

This clonotype was observed a few times. The V call is TRBV18, the J call TRBJ2-1; D is unclear. The CDR3 extends over 11 amino acids. Trimming removed 2 bases at V and 6 bases at J, with 2 bases between. The germline V gene has CDR1 KGHSH and CDR2 LQKENI. The chain's CDR3 is CASSPINEQFF. CDR3 nucleotides: TGTGCCAGCTCACCAATCAATGAGCAGTTCTTC. The complete variable domain, with remaining parts taken from reference TRBV18 and TRBJ2-1, reads NAGVMQNPRHLVRRRGQEARLRCSPMKGHSHVYWYRQLPEEGLKFMVYLQKENIIDESGMPKERFSAEFPKEGPSILRIQQVVRGDSAAYFCASSPINEQFFGPGTRLTVL.

The chain joins TRBV12-3 or TRBV12-4 to TRBJ1-1; D is uncertain. CDR3 size: 11 residues. V was cut by 1 base and J by 7 bases, with 4 bases left in between. The CDR3: CASSLVGEAFF. The CDR3 DNA reads TGTGCCAGCAGTTTAGTAGGTGAAGCTTTCTTT.

This clonotype has a count of ten or more. The genes are TRBV29-1 and TRBJ2-7; no clear D gene. The V and J ends lost 0 bases and 0 bases respectively, with 12 bases between them. Germline V lookup: CDR1 SQVTM, CDR2 ANQGSEA. This CDR3 spans 15 amino acids. In nucleotides, the CDR3 is TGCAGCGTTGAAGATGCCGGCCAGAGCTCCTACGAGCAGTACTTC. It translates to CSVEDAGQSSYEQYF.

This clonotype appeared a few times. The V call is TRBV6-6, the J call TRBJ1-2, with a possible D match to TRBD1 (5 bases). This CDR3 contains 14 residues. The germline V gene encodes CDR1 MNHNY and CDR2 SVGAGI (reference sequence). V gave up 6 bases and J gave up 2 bases, with 13 bases separating them. The CDR3 DNA reads TGTGCCAGCAGGACCGGGACGGGAAACTATGGCTACACCTTC. It codes for CASRTGTGNYGYTF.

The V call is TRBV28, the J call TRBJ2-7; perhaps TRBD1 as D (5 bases). Trimming stripped 7 bases from V and 0 bases from J, with 13 bases between. The CDR3 consists of 14 residues. Germline values: CDR1 MDHEN, CDR2 SYDVKM. DNA of the CDR3: TGTGCCAGCACCAAGCCCAGGGTCTCCTACGAGCAGTACTTC. Translation gives CASTKPRVSYEQYF.

This clonotype has just a few counts. The chain combines TRBV5-5 with TRBJ2-1; D tentatively reads TRBD1 or TRBD2 (5 bases each). Trimming cost V 5 bases and J 2 bases, with 17 bases left between them. Germline V lookup: CDR1 SGHKS, CDR2 YYEKEE (reference sequence). CDR3 length: 16 residues. The CDR3 DNA is TGTGCCAGCAGAGCCTTAGGGACCCTGACCTACAATGAGCAGTTCTTC. Protein: CASRALGTLTYNEQFF.

The rearrangement uses TRBV27 and TRBJ2-6; 7 bases are shared with TRBD1. Unmatched junction bases numbered 11, after V lost 5 bases and J lost 4 bases. The CDR3 runs to 17 residues. Germline loops: CDR1 MNHEY, CDR2 SMNVEV (reference sequence). CDR3 loop: CASSPERQGTGANVLTF. In DNA form, the CDR3 reads TGTGCCAGCAGTCCGGAACGACAGGGAACCGGGGCCAACGTCCTGACTTTC.

This clonotype occurred a few times. CDR3 region: CASNTRPGVQETQYF. CDR3 nucleotides: TGTGCCAGCAACACCCGGCCAGGGGTCCAAGAGACCCAGTACTTC. This chain connects TRBV11-2 to TRBJ2-5; a possible D gene is TRBD1 (6 bases). Germline lookup yields CDR1 SGHAT and CDR2 FQNNGV. The germline V and J ends were trimmed by 7 bases and 1 base, with 16 bases remaining between them. This CDR3 has 15 amino acids. The variable domain in full, completed from reference TRBV11-2 and TRBJ2-5, reads EAGVAQSPRYKIIEKRQSVAFWCNPISGHATLYWYQQILGQGPKLLIQFQNNGVVDDSQLPKDRFSAERLKGVDSTLKIQPAKLEDSAVYLCASNTRPGVQETQYFGPGTRLLVL.

The rearrangement links TRBV20-1 to TRBJ1-5; no firm D call. Trimming cost V 3 bases and J 3 bases, with 9 bases left between them. CDR3 length: 13 amino acids. Germline V gene sequence: CDR1 DFQATT, CDR2 SNEGSKA (reference sequence). CDR3 coding DNA: TGCAGTGCTAGCACCCGGACCAATCAGCCCCAGCATTTT. Its translation is CSASTRTNQPQHF.

This clonotype has more than one count but fewer than ten. The rearrangement joins TRBV7-9 to TRBJ2-7; tentatively, D is TRBD1 (6 bases). V was cut by 4 bases and J by 2 bases, with 15 bases left in between. The CDR3 runs 15 residues. The V gene's germline CDR1 is SEHNR and CDR2 FQNEAQ (reference sequence). The CDR3 coding sequence is TGTGCCAGCAGCTCCTATAACAGGGCCCCCTACGAGCAGTACTTC. Protein product: CASSSYNRAPYEQYF. The variable domain in full, completed from reference TRBV7-9 and TRBJ2-7, reads DTGVSQNPRHKITKRGQNVTFRCDPISEHNRLYWYRQTLGQGPEFLTYFQNEAQLEKSRLLSDRFSAERPKGSFSTLEIQRTEQGDSAMYLCASSSYNRAPYEQYFGPGTRLTVT.

The chain employs TRBV29-1 and TRBJ2-7; D might be TRBD2 (5 bases). Trimming removed 4 bases at V and 3 bases at J, with 19 bases between. Germline CDR1 SQVTM, CDR2 ANQGSEA. There are 15 residues in the CDR3. The CDR3 DNA reads TGCAGCGTTGTCCTTAACCCGACTACCTTCTACGAGCAGTACTTC. It is translated as CSVVLNPTTFYEQYF.

CDR3 in amino acids: CASAGTGVFVSSGYTF. CDR3 nucleotide sequence: TGTGCCAGCGCCGGAACGGGGGTCTTCGTTAGTAGTGGCTACACCTTC. The V and J genes are TRBV6-6 and TRBJ1-2; maybe TRBD1 (5 bases). V lost 8 bases, J lost 7 bases, and 26 bases lay in between. This CDR3 has 16 amino acids. Germline-derived CDR1 and CDR2 are MNHNY and SVGAGI (reference sequence).

This clonotype has only a few counts. This chain connects TRBV28 to TRBJ2-1; TRBD2 aligns across 11 bases. The ends lost 6 bases at V and 0 bases at J; junction bases unmatched: 7. The germline gives CDR1 MDHEN, CDR2 SYDVKM. This CDR3 is built from 17 residues. The CDR3 sequence is CASRPQGLADSYNEQFF. In nucleotides, the CDR3 is TGTGCCAGCAGGCCACAGGGACTAGCGGACTCCTACAATGAGCAGTTCTTC.

The rearrangement joins TRBV12-3 or TRBV12-4 to TRBJ2-4, with 9 positions matching TRBD1. J lost 8 bases, V lost 5 bases, and 13 bases had no gene match. The CDR3 extends over 16 amino acids. This CDR3 reads CASSPQGQGRIDIQYF. DNA for the CDR3: TGTGCCAGCAGTCCCCAGGGACAGGGACGAATAGACATTCAGTACTTC.

V is TRBV9 and J is TRBJ2-5; 8 bases line up with TRBD2. There are 17 residues in the CDR3. J was trimmed by 0 bases and V by 5 bases; bases with no gene match: 12. Germline V gene data show CDR1 as SGDLS and CDR2 as YYNGEE. CDR3 in amino acids: CASSSLGTSGNQETQYF. Written as DNA, the CDR3 is TGTGCCAGCAGTTCCCTGGGAACTAGCGGTAACCAAGAGACCCAGTACTTC.

In DNA, the CDR3 is TGTGCCAGCAGCTTATCACAGGTTAATGAAAAACTGTTTTTT. Its translation is CASSLSQVNEKLFF. The chain is built from TRBV7-2 and TRBJ1-4; weak D call: TRBD1 (5 bases). There are 14 residues in the CDR3. Germline CDR1 and CDR2: SGHTA and FQGNSA. The ends were cut back, 2 bases at V and 4 bases at J, with 8 bases in the middle.